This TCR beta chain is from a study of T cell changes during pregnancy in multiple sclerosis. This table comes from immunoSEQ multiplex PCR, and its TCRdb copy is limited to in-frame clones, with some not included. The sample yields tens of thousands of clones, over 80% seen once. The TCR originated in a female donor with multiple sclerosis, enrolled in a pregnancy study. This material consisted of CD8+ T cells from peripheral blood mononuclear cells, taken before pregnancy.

In DNA, the CDR3 is TGTGCCAGCAGCTTGGAGACAGGGGAAGAGACCCAGTACTTC. This translates into CASSLETGEETQYF. The gene calls are TRBV5-4 and TRBJ2-5, with 8 positions matching TRBD1. The CDR3 is 14 amino acids. J gave up 3 bases and V 0 bases, and 1 base lay outside the gene matches. Per germline, CDR1 SGHNT and CDR2 YYREEE (reference sequence). Drawing the rest from reference TRBV5-4 and TRBJ2-5, the complete variable domain is ETGVTQSPTHLIKTRGQQVTLRCSSQSGHNTVSWYQQALGQGPQFIFQYYREEENGRGNFPPRFSGLQFPNYSSELNVNALELDDSALYLCASSLETGEETQYFGPGTRLLVL.